This TCR beta chain was recovered during a study of blood T cells in healthy people across ages. A second PCR of 7 to 11 cycles used a sample-barcoded 5' primer and a J-beta primer mix. Via MiXCR, TCRdb re-called the 5' RACE reads, giving one row per CDR3 protein. The table includes more than 900,000 distinct CDR3 sequences, about 27% detected once. V lost 0 bases to trimming and J lost 5 bases, with 10 bases between them. Germline CDR1 is SGHTA and CDR2 is FQGNSA. CDR3 length: 14 residues. A few counts support this clonotype. Separately, the same data were catalogued under a study of T cells of mothers and their children. This second report adds: It was related mother-child pairs that showed slightly higher overlap than unrelated pairs, without reaching significance.

The sample consisted of blood. V gene TRBV7-2 combines with J gene TRBJ1-2; D gene uncertain. This receptor was obtained from a woman aged 40 to 50 in good health. CDR3 protein: CASSLALAAYGYTF. DNA for the CDR3: TGTGCCAGCAGCTTAGCGTTGGCAGCATATGGCTACACCTTC. The full variable domain, its missing parts supplied by reference TRBV7-2 and TRBJ1-2, is GAGVSQSPSNKVTEKGKDVELRCDPISGHTALYWYRQSLGQGLEFLIYFQGNSAPDKSGLPSDRFSAERTGGSVSTLTIQRTQQEDSAVYLCASSLALAAYGYTFGSGTRLTVV.